Below, 24 T cell receptor beta chains from the same sample are listed, as sequenced in a study of blood T cell repertoires in COVID-19 (dated by TCRdb to the early 2020s). Library creation used the immunoSEQ multiplex PCR assay. Imported from immuneACCESS, the table was reduced by TCRdb to in-frame sequences with V and J called. These copies leave out some clones; in studies compared against another copy, an unresolved V gene accounts for under half, and the cause of the remainder is not known. Within this sample are fewer than 90,000 clones, with roughly nine tenths of them counted one time only. Of the sample, 15% is held by the ten largest clones. The specimen sequenced was peripheral blood. These receptors all stem from a male donor with acute or convalescent COVID-19.

V and J are TRBV7-2 and TRBJ2-3; possible D gene TRBD2, 7 bases. The CDR3 sequence is 15 residues long. CDR1 and CDR2 (germline): SGHTA, FQGNSA. V was pared by 2 bases and J by 6 bases, with 15 bases between. This CDR3 is CASSLRGGASDTQYF. The DNA for the CDR3 is TGTGCCAGCAGCTTACGAGGGGGGGCATCTGATACGCAGTATTTT. Full variable domain (rest looked up from reference TRBV7-2 and TRBJ2-3): GAGVSQSPSNKVTEKGKDVELRCDPISGHTALYWYRQSLGQGLEFLIYFQGNSAPDKSGLPSDRFSAERTGGSVSTLTIQRTQQEDSAVYLCASSLRGGASDTQYFGPGTRLTVL.

This clone was seen only a few times. The gene calls are TRBV6-2 or TRBV6-3 and TRBJ1-1; D is undetermined. CDR1 and CDR2 (germline): MNHEY, SVGEGT. The CDR3 runs to 14 residues. With 4 bases removed from V and 1 base from J, the gap between germline ends came to 10 bases. CDR3 in amino acids: CASSSGGSNTEAFF. For the CDR3, the DNA is TGTGCCAGCAGTTCCGGCGGGTCGAACACTGAAGCTTTCTTT.

The chain joins TRBV7-3 to TRBJ2-1, with 11 bases aligning to TRBD2. The CDR3 is 17 amino acids. V trimming: 5 bases; J trimming: 2 bases; junction bases outside the gene matches: 8. Germline CDR1 is SGHTA and CDR2 is FQGTGA. The CDR3 nucleotides read TGTGCCAGCAGCCCGACCGGGACTAGCGGAACCTACAATGAGCAGTTCTTC. Translating gives CASSPTGTSGTYNEQFF.

The CDR3 region is CASSARGNADGEKLFF. CDR3 nucleotides: TGTGCCAGTAGCGCCCGTGGTAACGCGGATGGTGAAAAACTGTTTTTT. The rearrangement links TRBV19 to TRBJ1-4; D gene uncertain. V was pared by 6 bases and J by 7 bases, with 21 bases between. Germline CDR1 LNHDA, CDR2 SQIVND (reference sequence). The CDR3 runs 16 residues.

The V and J genes are TRBV2 and TRBJ1-1, with D unresolved. V was clipped by 7 bases and J by 4 bases, with 13 bases between them. Germline V CDR1 and CDR2: SNHLY, FYNNEI. The length of the CDR3 is 13 residues. In nucleotides, the CDR3 is TGTGCCAGCATCGGTAGTCGATCCACTGAAGCTTTCTTT. This sequence encodes CASIGSRSTEAFF.

The chain uses TRBV6-6 and TRBJ1-6; D is uncertain. Trimming took off 8 bases at V and 17 bases at J, with 16 bases between the two ends. Germline lookup yields CDR1 MNHNY and CDR2 SVGAGI (reference sequence). The CDR3 runs 11 residues. The CDR3 loop is CASGLELSIHF. The CDR3 bases are TGTGCCAGCGGTCTCGAATTGAGTATCCACTTT.

The V and J genes are TRBV6-6 and TRBJ1-2; a weak D match, TRBD1 (6 bases). The ends were cut back, 6 bases at V and 2 bases at J, with 13 bases in the middle. The CDR3 consists of 14 residues. Germline loops: CDR1 MNHNY, CDR2 SVGAGI (reference sequence). The CDR3 region has the DNA TGTGCCAGCAGGACCAGGGACACCAACTATGGCTACACCTTC. The encoded protein is CASRTRDTNYGYTF.

The chain links TRBV6-4 to TRBJ2-3, with D unclear. The CDR3 extends over 11 amino acids. Germline V gene data show CDR1 as MRHNA and CDR2 as SNTAGT. V lost 6 bases and J 5 bases, leaving 6 bases between the germline ends. For the CDR3, the DNA is TGTGCCAGCAGATCAGGAGATACGCAGTATTTT. Translating it yields CASRSGDTQYF.

The rearrangement links TRBV12-3 or TRBV12-4 to TRBJ1-1; 7 nucleotides match TRBD1. Trimming removed 6 bases from V and 1 base from J; junction bases left unmatched: 2. The CDR3 length is 13 residues. The CDR3 loop is CASRRDRNTEAFF. The CDR3 coding sequence is TGTGCCAGCAGACGGGACAGGAACACTGAAGCTTTCTTT.

V is TRBV7-3 and J is TRBJ2-7; unclear D gene. The CDR3 totals 14 residues. Germline CDR1 reads SGHTA; CDR2 reads FQGTGA. V lost 2 bases and J lost 1, with 9 bases in between. The CDR3 nucleotides are TGTGCCAGCAGCTTAGGCGGTCGATCCTACGAGCAGTACTTC. Translation gives CASSLGGRSYEQYF.

This clone was picked up a small number of times. This chain links TRBV19 with TRBJ1-1; no clear D. The germline V and J ends were trimmed by 4 bases and 6 bases, with 12 bases remaining between them. Germline assignment: CDR1 LNHDA and CDR2 SQIVND (reference sequence). The length of the CDR3 is 13 residues. CDR3 sequence: CASSTRAISEAFF. For the CDR3, the DNA is TGTGCCAGTAGTACGAGGGCAATATCTGAAGCTTTCTTT.

As concerns this clone: This CDR3 is also generated by other DNA sequences in the sample. The rearrangement joins TRBV5-4 to TRBJ2-1; no reliable D call. This CDR3 is 15 amino acids long. Trimming stripped 5 bases from V and 0 bases from J, with 12 bases between. Germline assignment: CDR1 SGHNT and CDR2 YYREEE (reference sequence). CDR3 DNA sequence: TGTGCCAGCAGTCCCGGGTCCAGCTCCTACAATGAGCAGTTCTTC. It yields the protein CASSPGSSSYNEQFF.

This clone was recorded once. The chain uses TRBV7-8 and TRBJ2-2; possible D gene TRBD1, 5 bases. This CDR3 has 14 residues. Germline V gene lookup returns CDR1 SGHVS and CDR2 FQNEAQ. V lost 6 bases and J 1 base, leaving 9 bases between the germline ends. The CDR3 DNA is TGTGCCAGCAGGCCCCAGGGGAACACCGGGGAGCTGTTTTTT. Protein sequence: CASRPQGNTGELFF. The whole variable domain, remainder taken from reference TRBV7-8 and TRBJ2-2, is GAGVSQSPRYKVAKRGQDVALRCDPISGHVSLFWYQQALGQGPEFLTYFQNEAQLDKSGLPSDRFFAERPEGSVSTLKIQRTQQEDSAVYLCASRPQGNTGELFFGEGSRLTVL.

This sequence joins TRBV5-4 and TRBJ1-2; 8 nucleotides line up with TRBD1. V shed 4 bases, J shed 6 bases, and the junction held 8 bases outside the gene matches. The CDR3 covers 14 residues. Per the germline V gene, CDR1 is SGHNT and CDR2 is YYREEE (reference sequence). CDR3 residues: CASSATQGADGYTF. Here the CDR3 DNA reads TGTGCCAGCAGCGCCACGCAGGGGGCGGATGGCTACACCTTC.

For the CDR3, the DNA is TGTGCTAGTGGCCTGACAGCGAACACTGAAGCTTTCTTT. Its protein is CASGLTANTEAFF. J is TRBJ1-1 and V is TRBV12-5; tentatively, D is TRBD1 (5 bases). Trimming took off 6 bases at V and 1 base at J, with 9 bases between the two ends. The CDR3 is made up of 13 amino acids. CDR1 and CDR2 (germline): LGHNT, FRNRAP.

This chain links TRBV5-8 with TRBJ2-3, with 11 bases lining up with TRBD2. With 1 base clipped from V and 6 bases from J, the junction kept 7 bases outside the gene matches. Germline CDR1 and CDR2: SGHTS and YDEGEE. The CDR3 is 16 amino acids. This CDR3 reads CASSLHLAGGSDTQYF. The CDR3 DNA reads TGTGCCAGCAGCTTGCACCTAGCGGGGGGATCGGATACGCAGTATTTT.

The rearrangement uses TRBV5-5 and TRBJ2-3, with a possible D match to TRBD1 (5 bases). V was cut by 5 bases and J by 2 bases, with 12 bases left in between. The CDR3 runs to 14 residues. CDR1 is SGHKS and CDR2 is YYEKEE in the germline V gene (reference sequence). The CDR3 is CASSRGHTTDTQYF. The CDR3 DNA reads TGTGCCAGCAGTAGGGGCCATACCACAGATACGCAGTATTTT.

This sequence joins TRBV4-1 and TRBJ1-4; the D is unclear. Trimming cost V 0 bases and J 0 bases, with 11 bases left between them. In germline, CDR1 is MGHRA, CDR2 YSYEKL. The CDR3 spans 17 residues. DNA of the CDR3: TGCGCCAGCAGCCAAGATCTTGGCAGTGCAACTAATGAAAAACTGTTTTTT. Its translation: CASSQDLGSATNEKLFF.

This chain uses TRBV6-5 with TRBJ2-3, with D uncertain. CDR1 is MNHEY and CDR2 is SVGAGI in the germline V gene. This CDR3 is 12 amino acids long. Trimming removed 4 bases at V and 6 bases at J, with 8 bases between. This chain's CDR3 is CASSSDGDTQYF. CDR3 nucleotide sequence: TGTGCCAGCAGTTCTGACGGGGATACGCAGTATTTT.

The chain has TRBV6-5 and TRBJ2-2, with TRBD1 matching over 8 bases. Per germline, CDR1 MNHEY and CDR2 SVGAGI. The CDR3 loop spans 15 amino acids. The V gene end was trimmed by 6 bases and the J gene end by 5 bases; junction bases not matched to a gene: 8. The CDR3: CASRRQGRWTGELFF. CDR3 nucleotides: TGTGCCAGCAGAAGACAGGGGAGGTGGACCGGGGAGCTGTTTTTT.

The rearrangement joins TRBV29-1 to TRBJ1-1; D unclear. V was shortened by 7 bases and J by 4 bases, with 16 bases between the two germline ends. CDR3 size: 13 residues. The V gene's germline CDR1 is SQVTM and CDR2 ANQGSEA. CDR3 nucleotide sequence: TGCAGCGCCATCGAGGGTTTTGGCACTGAAGCTTTCTTT. This encodes CSAIEGFGTEAFF.

The V gene is TRBV29-1, the J gene TRBJ1-5; D might be TRBD1 (5 bases). Trimming pared 5 bases from V and 7 bases from J, leaving 18 bases between. This CDR3 comprises 14 residues. CDR1 is SQVTM, CDR2 ANQGSEA, per germline. As DNA, the CDR3 is TGCAGCGTTCTAGACAGCCCCGGGGGGCAGCCCCAGCATTTT. The encoded protein is CSVLDSPGGQPQHF.

The chain links TRBV25-1 to TRBJ2-3; 7 nucleotides align to TRBD1. The CDR3 consists of 15 residues. Germline V gives CDR1 MGHDK, CDR2 SYGVNS. V shed 2 bases, J shed 11 bases, and the junction held 13 bases outside the gene matches. CDR3 nucleotides: TGTGCCAGCAGTGAACCTTCCGCAGGGGGAAGGGAGCAGTATTTT. Amino acid sequence: CASSEPSAGGREQYF.

The CDR3 nucleotides are TGTGCCAGCAGCCCAGGGTTGGGGCAGCCCCAGCATTTT. This translates into CASSPGLGQPQHF. The V gene is TRBV7-6, the J gene TRBJ1-5; D possibly corresponds to TRBD1 (5 bases). The V end lost 5 bases, the J end lost 7 bases, and 12 bases lay between the germline ends. The germline CDR1 and CDR2 sequences are SGHVS and FNYEAQ. CDR3 length equals 13 residues.